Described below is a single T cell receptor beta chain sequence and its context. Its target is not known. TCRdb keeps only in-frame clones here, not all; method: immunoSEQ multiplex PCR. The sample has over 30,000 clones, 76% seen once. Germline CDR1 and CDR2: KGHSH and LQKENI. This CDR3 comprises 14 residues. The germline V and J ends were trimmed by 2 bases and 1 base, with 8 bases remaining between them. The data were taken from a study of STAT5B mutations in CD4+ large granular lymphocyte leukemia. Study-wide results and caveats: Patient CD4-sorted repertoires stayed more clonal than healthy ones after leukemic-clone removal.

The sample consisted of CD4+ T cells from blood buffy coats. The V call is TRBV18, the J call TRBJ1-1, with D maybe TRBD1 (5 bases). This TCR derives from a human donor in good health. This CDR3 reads CASSPRGSNTEAFF. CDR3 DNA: TGTGCCAGCTCACCAAGGGGTTCGAACACTGAAGCTTTCTTT.